The clone carrying this TCR beta chain showed up many times. Antigen: not known. Patients underwent thyroid surgery, and none had received any treatment before it. This specimen belongs to a study of metastatic and nonmetastatic thyroid tumors. As for the study in general: Both malignant and benign thyroid patients supplied peripheral blood and tumor or nodule tissue samples, across which the repertoires of these patients were then compared.

In the original analysis: The study's classifier, a distant-metastasis tool for papillary thyroid cancer, was built using CDR3 differences across clinicopathological groups. TCRdb re-called clones from the PCR reads using MiXCR. Clone size and V and J calls follow TCRdb, not the original study. Of approximately 70,000 clones listed, about 3.8% were seen once; the top ten hold about a fifth. The CDR3 is 15 amino acids. Germline assignment: CDR1 KGHDR and CDR2 SFDVKD. Deletions cut 2 bases from V and 5 bases from J, with 13 bases between. Broader study findings: Benign nodules reportedly had significantly lower TCR beta diversity than malignant thyroid tumors in blood and tumor.

The TCR was taken from a female donor with papillary thyroid cancer or a benign thyroid nodule (not recorded which). Some clones in this sample may be carry-over from other donors' samples. The chain joins TRBV24-1 to TRBJ2-3; D could derive from TRBD1 or TRBD2 (5 bases each). The specimen sequenced was blood. The CDR3 DNA sequence: TGTGCCACCAGTGATTCCCGGGGCCCGGGAGATACGCAGTATTTT. Amino acid sequence: CATSDSRGPGDTQYF.